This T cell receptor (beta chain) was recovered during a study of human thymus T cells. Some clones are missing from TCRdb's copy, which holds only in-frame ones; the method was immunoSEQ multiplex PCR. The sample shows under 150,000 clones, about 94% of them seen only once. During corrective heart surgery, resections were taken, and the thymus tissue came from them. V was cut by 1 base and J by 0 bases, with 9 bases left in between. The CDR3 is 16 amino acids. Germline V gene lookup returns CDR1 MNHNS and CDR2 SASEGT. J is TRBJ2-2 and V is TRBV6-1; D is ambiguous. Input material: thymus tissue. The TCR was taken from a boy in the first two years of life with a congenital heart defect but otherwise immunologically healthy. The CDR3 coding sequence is TGTGCCAGCAGTGAAGAGGGCCCACCGAACACCGGGGAGCTGTTTTTT. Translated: CASSEEGPPNTGELFF.